The sequence of this T cell receptor (beta chain) was determined in a study of blood T cell repertoires in COVID-19. The CDR3 totals 20 residues. Germline CDR1 is LGHDT and CDR2 is YNNKEL (reference sequence). V was clipped by 0 bases and J by 2 bases; unmatched bases: 6. In the authors' workflow: The assay estimated nucleated cells by amplifying reference gene primers. Method: immunoSEQ multiplex PCR; TCRdb's copy keeps in-frame clones and lacks some. That table supplies the V and J calls and clone size; D and trimming were determined from the DNA. The sample lists fewer than 350,000 clones; just under 90% were seen once. The study recruited people aged 18 to 89 years across 24 US areas. Participants' reported clinical history set cohort assignment.

The chain uses TRBV3-1 (or the pseudogene TRBV3-2) and TRBJ2-2; TRBD2 aligns across 16 bases. The sequence derives from a woman aged 30 to 39 with acute COVID-19. Sequenced input: PBMCs or T cells enriched from blood (not recorded which). In DNA, the CDR3 is TGTGCCAGCAGCCAAGATGGGGGGACTAGCGGGAGGGAAAACACCGGGGAGCTGTTTTTT. It encodes CASSQDGGTSGRENTGELFF.